These 20 T cell receptor beta chains originate from one sample sequenced in a study of T cells in narcolepsy. Assay: immunoSEQ multiplex PCR; the TCRdb copy retains only in-frame clones and omits some. Of tens of thousands of clones listed, around 87% are singletons. Sequenced input: memory (CD45RA-) CD4+ T cells from blood. These receptors all stem from a human donor in good health.

With respect to this clone: The junction shows a germline mismatch at one end, possibly a read error. The chain recombines TRBV19 with TRBJ1-5; D is unclear. This CDR3 has 12 amino acids. The V gene's germline CDR1 is LNHDA and CDR2 SQIVND (reference sequence). Here the CDR3 DNA reads TGTGCCAGTACCAACGGGGAGGTCCCGATCTCTTTT. It translates to CASTNGEVPISF.

This sequence joins TRBV7-3 and TRBJ2-3; D is possibly TRBD1 (5 bases). Trimming took off 3 bases at V and 6 bases at J, with 16 bases between the two ends. The CDR3 loop spans 15 amino acids. Germline V lookup: CDR1 SGHTA, CDR2 FQGTGA. CDR3 loop: CASSFGPGKGDTQYF. CDR3 nucleotides: TGTGCCAGCAGCTTTGGTCCAGGGAAGGGGGATACGCAGTATTTT.

V usage is TRBV7-2 and J usage is TRBJ2-7; a possible D gene is TRBD1 (6 bases). V was clipped by 5 bases and J by 4 bases, with 12 bases between them. The CDR3 loop spans 13 amino acids. Germline-derived CDR1 and CDR2 are SGHTA and FQGNSA. CDR3 nucleotides: TGTGCCAGCAGCACCGGTAGGGGGTACGAGCAGTACTTC. This gives the protein CASSTGRGYEQYF.

The chain joins TRBV2 to TRBJ2-3; D is uncertain. The CDR3 extends over 14 amino acids. The germline V gene encodes CDR1 SNHLY and CDR2 FYNNEI. Trimming cost V 7 bases and J 2 bases, with 13 bases left between them. The CDR3 DNA reads TGTGCCAGCAAATGGACCAGGAACACAGATACGCAGTATTTT. Translated, it gives CASKWTRNTDTQYF. Full variable domain (remainder filled in from reference TRBV2 and TRBJ2-3): EPEVTQTPSHQVTQMGQEVILRCVPISNHLYFYWYRQILGQKVEFLVSFYNNEISEKSEIFDDQFSVERPDGSNFTLKIRSTKLEDSAMYFCASKWTRNTDTQYFGPGTRLTVL.

The V call is TRBV19, the J call TRBJ2-1; a weak D match, TRBD1 (5 bases). The CDR3 loop spans 15 amino acids. Between the trimmed V and J ends, which lost 6 bases and 2 bases, there was a span of 14 bases. Germline-derived CDR1 and CDR2 are LNHDA and SQIVND (reference sequence). The CDR3 here is CASRPRGLPYNEQFF. CDR3 in DNA: TGTGCCAGTAGACCTAGGGGTTTGCCCTACAATGAGCAGTTCTTC.

The chain links TRBV19 to TRBJ1-4, with 7 positions matching TRBD1. The germline V gene encodes CDR1 LNHDA and CDR2 SQIVND (reference sequence). This CDR3 comprises 15 residues. The V gene end was trimmed by 6 bases and the J gene end by 2 bases; junction bases not matched to a gene: 6. CDR3 nucleotide sequence: TGTGCCAGTAGGAGGGGGCTGTGGACTAATGAAAAACTGTTTTTT. Translated: CASRRGLWTNEKLFF.

The chain has TRBV29-1 and TRBJ1-1, with TRBD1 as a possible D gene (6 bases). Between the trimmed V and J ends, which lost 8 bases and 1 base, there was a span of 20 bases. Germline CDR1 and CDR2: SQVTM and ANQGSEA. The CDR3 loop spans 15 amino acids. CDR3 nucleotides: TGCAGCTTAACTACCTTCACAGGGCCGAACACTGAAGCTTTCTTT. Amino acid sequence: CSLTTFTGPNTEAFF.

The chain couples TRBV6-4 to TRBJ2-1; D possibly matches TRBD1 or TRBD2 (5 bases each). Germline CDR1 is MRHNA and CDR2 is SNTAGT. This CDR3 contains 14 residues. V gave up 6 bases and J gave up 2 bases, with 11 bases separating them. CDR3 amino acids: CASSRDQAYNEQFF. In nucleotides, the CDR3 is TGTGCCAGCAGCCGGGACCAAGCCTACAATGAGCAGTTCTTC.

This chain joins TRBV19 and TRBJ2-3; D is unresolved. CDR1 and CDR2 from the germline V gene are LNHDA and SQIVND (reference sequence). There are 12 residues in the CDR3. V was shortened by 6 bases and J by 1 base, with 5 bases between the two germline ends. The CDR3 loop is CASRTGTDTQYF. The CDR3, as DNA: TGTGCCAGTAGGACTGGCACAGATACGCAGTATTTT.

This sequence joins TRBV11-1 and TRBJ2-3; perhaps D is TRBD1 or TRBD2 (5 bases each). The germline V and J ends were trimmed by 1 base and 4 bases, with 12 bases remaining between them. This CDR3 has 15 amino acids. CDR1 SGHAT and CDR2 FQDESV come from the germline V gene (reference sequence). The CDR3 DNA reads as TGTGCCAGCAGCTTAGAGCTGGGGCGGGCAGATACGCAGTATTTT. Amino acid sequence: CASSLELGRADTQYF.

This clone was found a few times. The chain has TRBV30 and TRBJ2-7; D remains unclear. V gave up 0 bases and J gave up 0 bases, with 6 bases separating them. This CDR3 region has 13 residues. In germline, CDR1 is GTSNPN, CDR2 SVGIG (reference sequence). CDR3: CAWSVESSYEQYF. The CDR3 nucleotides read TGTGCCTGGAGTGTAGAGAGCTCCTACGAGCAGTACTTC.

This clone was picked up a small number of times. The V and J genes are TRBV7-2 and TRBJ2-6; tentatively, D is TRBD1 (5 bases). Germline CDR1 reads SGHTA; CDR2 reads FQGNSA. V gave up 5 bases and J gave up 0 bases, with 8 bases separating them. CDR3 size: 15 residues. DNA for the CDR3: TGTGCCAGCAGCCACGACAGCTCTGGGGCCAACGTCCTGACTTTC. Protein product: CASSHDSSGANVLTF.

A few counts support this clone. This rearrangement joins TRBV18 to TRBJ2-2, with 8 bases lining up with TRBD2. J lost 3 bases, V lost 6 bases, and 9 bases had no gene match. CDR3 length equals 16 residues. From germline, CDR1 is KGHSH and CDR2 LQKENI. The CDR3 coding sequence is TGTGCCAGCTCCCCAACCGGGAGGGCGGACACCGGGGAGCTGTTTTTT. This sequence encodes CASSPTGRADTGELFF.

This clone appeared a few times. This chain links TRBV5-4 with TRBJ1-4, with TRBD1 matching over 10 bases. The V and J ends lost 3 bases and 5 bases, in that order; junction bases with no gene match: 4. CDR3 length: 15 amino acids. Germline-derived CDR1 and CDR2 are SGHNT and YYREEE (reference sequence). As DNA, the CDR3 is TGTGCCAGCAGCTCTCAGGACAGGGGGAATGAAAAACTGTTTTTT. Protein sequence: CASSSQDRGNEKLFF.

The rearrangement links TRBV11-3 to TRBJ2-1, with D tentatively TRBD2 (5 bases). V lost 4 bases, J lost 10 bases, and 11 bases lay in between. CDR1 and CDR2 (germline): SGHNT, YENEEA. CDR3 size: 12 residues. Here the CDR3 DNA reads TGTGCCAGCAGCTCGGACTCGGGGGAGCAGTTCTTC. Its translation is CASSSDSGEQFF.

The chain carries TRBV5-1 and TRBJ1-2; D is perhaps TRBD1 (5 bases). This CDR3 comprises 15 residues. V was shortened by 0 bases and J by 2 bases, with 11 bases between the two germline ends. The germline gives CDR1 SGHRS, CDR2 YFSETQ. CDR3 sequence (DNA): TGCGCCAGCAGCTTGGATGAGAGGGGCAACTATGGCTACACCTTC. As protein: CASSLDERGNYGYTF.

The V and J genes are TRBV25-1 and TRBJ1-5; 7 bases line up with TRBD1. Germline V lookup: CDR1 MGHDK, CDR2 SYGVNS. The CDR3 loop spans 14 amino acids. The V gene end was trimmed by 1 base and the J gene end by 5 bases; junction bases not matched to a gene: 2. The CDR3 DNA reads TGTGCCAGCAGTGAATCTCAGGGGGATCAGCCCCAGCATTTT. This translates into CASSESQGDQPQHF.

This chain connects TRBV5-1 to TRBJ1-6, with TRBD1 as a possible D gene (6 bases). Germline V gene sequence: CDR1 SGHRS, CDR2 YFSETQ. Trimming shortened V by 1 base and J by 8 bases, and 13 bases separated the two germline ends. The CDR3 is 15 residues long. The CDR3 is CASSLRGDAYSPLHF. In DNA, the CDR3 is TGCGCCAGCAGCTTGAGGGGGGACGCTTATTCACCCCTCCACTTT.

J is TRBJ2-5 and V is TRBV4-3, with a tentative D call TRBD2 (5 bases). Per the germline V gene, CDR1 is LGHNA and CDR2 is YSLEER. The length of the CDR3 is 17 residues. V was pared by 0 bases and J by 1 base, with 15 bases between. CDR3 in DNA: TGCGCCAGCAGCCAAGAGGTTTTAGGAGCGGCCCAAGAGACCCAGTACTTC. The encoded protein is CASSQEVLGAAQETQYF.

This clone was recorded a few times. This chain joins TRBV27 and TRBJ1-4; D is possibly TRBD1 (5 bases). The CDR3 loop spans 16 amino acids. V was trimmed by 1 base and J by 12 bases, leaving 21 bases between them. Germline V gene data show CDR1 as MNHEY and CDR2 as SMNVEV (reference sequence). CDR3 sequence: CASSLFGVWAGGELFF. The CDR3 region has the DNA TGTGCCAGCAGTTTATTTGGCGTCTGGGCGGGGGGGGAACTGTTTTTT. Full variable domain (missing parts from reference TRBV27 and TRBJ1-4): EAQVTQNPRYLITVTGKKLTVTCSQNMNHEYMSWYRQDPGLGLRQIYYSMNVEVTDKGDVPEGYKVSRKEKRNFPLILESPSPNQTSLYFCASSLFGVWAGGELFFGSGTQLSVL.